The 32 T cell receptor beta chains given below trace back to one sample, sequenced in a study of blood T cell repertoires in COVID-19. TCRdb's copy holds only in-frame clones and misses some; the assay was immunoSEQ multiplex PCR. The sample has roughly 73,000 clones; roughly 80% are singletons. The source material was peripheral blood. The origin of the receptors is a woman aged 70-85 years with acute or convalescent COVID-19.

J is TRBJ2-1 and V is TRBV27, with TRBD1 as a possible D gene (5 bases). V was cut by 6 bases and J by 12 bases, with 15 bases left in between. This CDR3 has 12 amino acids. CDR1 and CDR2 from the germline V gene are MNHEY and SMNVEV (reference sequence). CDR3 sequence reads: CASRTGVQGQFF. The DNA for the CDR3 is TGTGCCAGCAGAACAGGCGTCCAGGGGCAGTTCTTC.

The CDR3 region has the DNA TGTGCCAGCAGCTTTGAAGGGGCCGTCAATTCACCCCTCCACTTT. It translates to CASSFEGAVNSPLHF. The gene calls are TRBV5-5 and TRBJ1-6, with D perhaps matching TRBD1 (5 bases). Trimming pared 2 bases from V and 7 bases from J, leaving 13 bases between. The length of the CDR3 is 15 residues. CDR1 is SGHKS and CDR2 is YYEKEE in the germline V gene (reference sequence).

The V call is TRBV18, the J call TRBJ1-3; D is perhaps TRBD1 (5 bases). Germline V gene data show CDR1 as KGHSH and CDR2 as LQKENI. V lost 3 bases and J lost 3, with 12 bases in between. This CDR3 is built from 15 residues. The DNA for the CDR3 is TGTGCCAGCTCACCTCGGACATCCGATGGAAACACCATATATTTT. Translating gives CASSPRTSDGNTIYF. The complete variable domain, with remaining parts taken from reference TRBV18 and TRBJ1-3, reads NAGVMQNPRHLVRRRGQEARLRCSPMKGHSHVYWYRQLPEEGLKFMVYLQKENIIDESGMPKERFSAEFPKEGPSILRIQQVVRGDSAAYFCASSPRTSDGNTIYFGEGSWLTVV.

On this clone: This same CDR3 is encoded by further DNA sequences in the sample. The rearrangement uses TRBV9 and TRBJ1-2; D is undetermined. Trimming pared 0 bases from V and 3 bases from J, leaving 6 bases between. The CDR3 contains 13 residues. CDR1 SGDLS and CDR2 YYNGEE come from the germline V gene. CDR3 region: CASSVGGDYGYTF. The CDR3 region has the DNA TGTGCCAGCAGCGTAGGGGGAGACTATGGCTACACCTTC.

This chain connects TRBV9 to TRBJ2-5; D perhaps matches TRBD1 (6 bases). The CDR3 totals 17 residues. Per the germline V gene, CDR1 is SGDLS and CDR2 is YYNGEE. Trimming took 3 bases from V and 5 from J, leaving 23 bases between them. This CDR3 is CASSEGESADAQETQYF. DNA of the CDR3: TGTGCCAGCAGCGAGGGGGAATCGGCGGACGCTCAGGAGACCCAGTACTTC.

The count of this clone is one. The rearrangement joins TRBV18 to TRBJ1-1; tentatively, D is TRBD1 (5 bases). The germline V and J ends were trimmed by 4 bases and 0 bases, with 6 bases remaining between them. CDR1 is KGHSH and CDR2 is LQKENI in the germline V gene. CDR3 length: 13 amino acids. In nucleotides, the CDR3 is TGTGCCAGCTCACAGGGGATGAACACTGAAGCTTTCTTT. As protein: CASSQGMNTEAFF.

The rearrangement uses TRBV5-5 and TRBJ1-1, with TRBD1 matching over 10 bases. Looked up from germline, CDR1 is SGHKS and CDR2 is YYEKEE (reference sequence). The CDR3 is 14 amino acids. Germline trimming cut 9 bases from V and 3 bases from J; bases unmatched to any gene: 8. The CDR3 reads CATTPGQGYTEAFF. CDR3 DNA sequence: TGTGCCACTACTCCGGGACAGGGGTACACTGAAGCTTTCTTT. The entire variable domain, with the rest obtained from reference TRBV5-5 and TRBJ1-1, is as follows: DAGVTQSPTHLIKTRGQQVTLRCSPISGHKSVSWYQQVLGQGPQFIFQYYEKEERGRGNFPDRFSARQFPNYSSELNVNALLLGDSALYLCATTPGQGYTEAFFGQGTRLTVV.

The rearrangement uses TRBV19 and TRBJ2-3, with 8 bases matching TRBD2. CDR3 size: 14 residues. The germline V gene encodes CDR1 LNHDA and CDR2 SQIVND (reference sequence). V dropped 3 bases and J dropped 1; count of bases not matched to a gene: 0. The CDR3 here is CASSMTSGTDTQYF. The CDR3 nucleotides read TGTGCCAGTAGTATGACTAGCGGCACAGATACGCAGTATTTT.

V is TRBV7-7 and J is TRBJ2-5, with 7 positions matching TRBD1. Germline V gene data show CDR1 as SSHAT and CDR2 as FNYEAQ (reference sequence). This CDR3 has 15 amino acids. V lost 0 bases to trimming and J lost 7 bases; unmatched junction nucleotides: 8. CDR3 bases: TGTGCCAGCAGCTTAGCGGACGGGACAGCTGGGACCCAGTACTTC. Encoded protein: CASSLADGTAGTQYF. Full variable domain (remainder filled in from reference TRBV7-7 and TRBJ2-5): GAGVSQSPRYKVTKRGQDVTLRCDPISSHATLYWYQQALGQGPEFLTYFNYEAQPDKSGLPSDRFSAERPEGSISTLTIQRTEQRDSAMYRCASSLADGTAGTQYFGPGTRLLVL.

V gene TRBV11-2 combines with J gene TRBJ1-1; no firm D call. The CDR3 sequence is 13 residues long. The ends were cut back, 5 bases at V and 0 bases at J, with 7 bases in the middle. In germline, CDR1 is SGHAT, CDR2 FQNNGV. CDR3 bases: TGTGCCAGCAGCCAACAAGTGAACACTGAAGCTTTCTTT. Translated: CASSQQVNTEAFF. Full variable domain (remainder filled in from reference TRBV11-2 and TRBJ1-1): EAGVAQSPRYKIIEKRQSVAFWCNPISGHATLYWYQQILGQGPKLLIQFQNNGVVDDSQLPKDRFSAERLKGVDSTLKIQPAKLEDSAVYLCASSQQVNTEAFFGQGTRLTVV.

The CDR3 bases are TGTGCCACCAGCAGAGGAGAGAACACTGAAGCTTTCTTT. Its translation: CATSRGENTEAFF. The V and J genes are TRBV15 and TRBJ1-1; no clear D gene. This CDR3 contains 13 residues. Deletions cut 1 base from V and 1 base from J, with 4 bases between. Germline assignment: CDR1 LNHNV and CDR2 YYDKDF (reference sequence).

The genes are TRBV3-1 (or the pseudogene TRBV3-2) and TRBJ2-2; 16 bases map to TRBD2. V lost 3 bases to trimming and J lost 6 bases; unmatched junction nucleotides: 4. CDR3 length: 17 amino acids. Germline CDR1 LGHDT, CDR2 YNNKEL (reference sequence). CDR3 in DNA: TGTGCCAGCAGCCAGGGACTAGCGGGAGGGCCGGCCGGGGAGCTGTTTTTT. Its translation: CASSQGLAGGPAGELFF.

Sample share makes this clone medium-sized. The V gene is TRBV4-1, the J gene TRBJ2-7; TRBD1 aligns across 10 bases. The CDR3 runs to 14 residues. CDR1 is MGHRA, CDR2 YSYEKL, per germline. V dropped 3 bases and J dropped 2; count of bases not matched to a gene: 1. The CDR3 protein is CASSQGQGTYEQYF. DNA of the CDR3: TGCGCCAGCAGCCAGGGACAGGGGACCTACGAGCAGTACTTC.

The chain recombines TRBV11-3 with TRBJ1-2, with a weak D call TRBD1 (5 bases). The CDR3 covers 14 residues. Germline V gives CDR1 SGHNT, CDR2 YENEEA. The V end was cut by 0 bases, the J end by 4 bases, with 9 bases between. The CDR3 DNA reads as TGTGCCAGCAGCTTAGATGGGGGGAGCTATGGCTACACCTTC. Translation gives CASSLDGGSYGYTF.

The genes are TRBV7-8 and TRBJ2-3; possibly TRBD1 for D (5 bases). The length of the CDR3 is 16 residues. Germline values: CDR1 SGHVS, CDR2 FQNEAQ. The V end lost 1 base, the J end lost 2 bases, and 13 bases lay between the germline ends. This CDR3 reads CASSLEAGSSTDTQYF. As DNA, the CDR3 is TGTGCCAGCAGCTTAGAGGCAGGGTCCTCCACAGATACGCAGTATTTT.

The chain links TRBV4-2 to TRBJ2-7; TRBD2 aligns across 8 bases. Trimming removed 0 bases from V and 7 bases from J; junction bases left unmatched: 8. Germline V lookup: CDR1 LGHNA, CDR2 YNFKEQ. CDR3 length: 15 residues. The CDR3 region has the DNA TGTGCCAGCAGCCAAGAACGTAGCGGGAATTGGGAGCAGTACTTC. Translated: CASSQERSGNWEQYF.

The chain uses TRBV7-8 and TRBJ2-7, with TRBD2 as a possible D gene (5 bases). V was clipped by 5 bases and J by 1 base, with 18 bases between them. The germline V gene has CDR1 SGHVS and CDR2 FQNEAQ. The CDR3 consists of 16 residues. CDR3 bases: TGTGCCAGCAGCATTCCCGGACGGGGAAAATCCTACGAGCAGTACTTC. This sequence encodes CASSIPGRGKSYEQYF.

The genes are TRBV27 and TRBJ1-5; the D gene is possibly TRBD1 (6 bases). V was shortened by 5 bases and J by 7 bases, with 12 bases between the two germline ends. The CDR3 is 13 residues long. The germline gives CDR1 MNHEY, CDR2 SMNVEV (reference sequence). Here the CDR3 reads CASSPDQGQPQHF. The CDR3 DNA reads TGTGCCAGCAGTCCCGACCAGGGGCAGCCCCAGCATTTT.

This clone was counted a few times. The CDR3: CASSYQSDEQYF. The CDR3 nucleotides are TGCGCCAGCAGCTACCAAAGCGACGAGCAGTACTTC. The V and J genes are TRBV5-1 and TRBJ2-7; D not certain. Germline CDR1 and CDR2: SGHRS and YFSETQ. This CDR3 has 12 residues. Trimming took off 3 bases at V and 5 bases at J, with 9 bases between the two ends.

This sequence joins TRBV2 and TRBJ1-3, with no clear D. V dropped 5 bases and J dropped 0 bases, with 17 bases sitting between them. Germline CDR1 and CDR2: SNHLY and FYNNEI. This CDR3 is built from 17 residues. DNA for the CDR3: TGTGCCAGCAGTACGCGGATGGTGCAAAGCTCTGGAAACACCATATATTTT. It is translated as CASSTRMVQSSGNTIYF.

This sequence joins TRBV6-5 and TRBJ2-1; D is perhaps TRBD2 (6 bases). With 2 bases removed from V and 10 bases from J, the gap between germline ends came to 12 bases. CDR1 and CDR2 (germline): MNHEY, SVGAGI. This CDR3 comprises 13 residues. CDR3 loop: CASSYTLGGEQFF. The CDR3 region has the DNA TGTGCCAGCAGTTACACCCTTGGGGGGGAGCAGTTCTTC.

CDR3 sequence (DNA): TGTGCCAGCAGCCCTGGGGACACCTCAAATGAAAAACTGTTTTTT. Translated: CASSPGDTSNEKLFF. The chain uses TRBV7-2 and TRBJ1-4, with D maybe TRBD1 (6 bases). The germline V gene has CDR1 SGHTA and CDR2 FQGNSA. The CDR3 sequence is 15 residues long. Trimming took 5 bases from V and 5 from J, leaving 15 bases between them.

The rearrangement joins TRBV7-6 to TRBJ1-1; 12 bases align to TRBD1. Germline V gives CDR1 SGHVS, CDR2 FNYEAQ. V shed 7 bases, J shed 0 bases, and the junction held 9 bases outside the gene matches. The CDR3 runs to 17 residues. CDR3 in amino acids: CASTPGTGGFMNTEAFF. CDR3 nucleotide sequence: TGTGCCAGCACCCCCGGGACAGGGGGCTTCATGAACACTGAAGCTTTCTTT.

CDR3 DNA: TGTGCCAGCAGTTTCGGAACAGCCTACGAGCAGTACTTC. Protein product: CASSFGTAYEQYF. The chain has TRBV12-3 or TRBV12-4 and TRBJ2-7; D remains unclear. The CDR3 consists of 13 residues. V was clipped by 3 bases and J by 2 bases, with 8 bases between them.

The V gene is TRBV28, the J gene TRBJ2-7, with 9 bases fitting TRBD1. Per germline, CDR1 MDHEN and CDR2 SYDVKM. V was clipped by 5 bases and J by 7 bases; unmatched bases: 15. CDR3 length: 16 residues. CDR3 coding DNA: TGTGCCAGCAGTGAATGGGGGCGGACAGGGGACCCTGAGCAGTACTTC. Translating it yields CASSEWGRTGDPEQYF.

This clone has only one observation. J is TRBJ1-3 and V is TRBV18, with D unresolved. The germline V and J ends were trimmed by 2 bases and 0 bases, with 8 bases remaining between them. This CDR3 comprises 15 residues. Germline V lookup: CDR1 KGHSH, CDR2 LQKENI. The CDR3 DNA sequence: TGTGCCAGCTCACCAGAGGAATACTCTGGAAACACCATATATTTT. Translation gives CASSPEEYSGNTIYF.

The gene calls are TRBV19 and TRBJ2-5, with a weak D call TRBD2 (6 bases). CDR1 and CDR2 (germline): LNHDA, SQIVND (reference sequence). The V and J ends lost 5 bases and 5 bases respectively, with 33 bases between them. This CDR3 contains 20 residues. CDR3 sequence reads: CASSPHGGRRDSKRFETQYF. The CDR3 DNA follows: TGTGCCAGTAGTCCACATGGGGGGAGGAGGGATTCAAAGCGTTTTGAGACCCAGTACTTC.

The chain combines TRBV5-8 with TRBJ1-5; possible D gene TRBD1, 5 bases. CDR1 and CDR2 (germline): SGHTS, YDEGEE. The ends were cut back, 6 bases at V and 9 bases at J, with 10 bases in the middle. The CDR3 consists of 11 residues. DNA of the CDR3: TGTGCCAGCAACCTGGGGGGGCCCCAGCATTTT. The encoded protein is CASNLGGPQHF.

The chain joins TRBV2 to TRBJ2-5, with TRBD2 matching over 10 bases. V gave up 6 bases and J gave up 5 bases; unmatched junction bases: 12. Per germline, CDR1 SNHLY and CDR2 FYNNEI. The CDR3 is made up of 16 amino acids. CDR3 bases: TGTGCCAGCAGCCTCGGACTAGCGGAGAGGGGGGAGACCCAGTACTTC. Encoded protein: CASSLGLAERGETQYF.

The chain has TRBV7-6 and TRBJ2-1; 8 bases match TRBD2. V shed 4 bases and J 0 bases; nucleotides not matched to a gene: 5. This CDR3 is built from 16 residues. Germline lookup yields CDR1 SGHVS and CDR2 FNYEAQ. The CDR3 region has the DNA TGTGCCAGCAGCTCGTCGGGGGGGAGCTCCTACAATGAGCAGTTCTTC. Encoded protein: CASSSSGGSSYNEQFF.

The chain combines TRBV28 with TRBJ2-1; 12 positions agree with TRBD2. Germline-derived CDR1 and CDR2 are MDHEN and SYDVKM. The J segment lost 3 bases and the V segment lost 5 bases, leaving 11 bases of the junction unmatched. This CDR3 region has 18 residues. CDR3 coding DNA: TGTGCCAGCAGTCTACCCAAAGGACTAGCGGGATACTACAATGAGCAGTTCTTC. Encoded protein: CASSLPKGLAGYYNEQFF.

The rearrangement uses TRBV18 and TRBJ1-1; perhaps TRBD1 as D (5 bases). V lost 4 bases and J lost 5, with 17 bases in between. Germline V CDR1 and CDR2: KGHSH, LQKENI. The CDR3 totals 15 residues. CDR3 in DNA: TGTGCCAGCTCACACACGGGACTGGGGCCGACTGAAGCTTTCTTT. This encodes CASSHTGLGPTEAFF.